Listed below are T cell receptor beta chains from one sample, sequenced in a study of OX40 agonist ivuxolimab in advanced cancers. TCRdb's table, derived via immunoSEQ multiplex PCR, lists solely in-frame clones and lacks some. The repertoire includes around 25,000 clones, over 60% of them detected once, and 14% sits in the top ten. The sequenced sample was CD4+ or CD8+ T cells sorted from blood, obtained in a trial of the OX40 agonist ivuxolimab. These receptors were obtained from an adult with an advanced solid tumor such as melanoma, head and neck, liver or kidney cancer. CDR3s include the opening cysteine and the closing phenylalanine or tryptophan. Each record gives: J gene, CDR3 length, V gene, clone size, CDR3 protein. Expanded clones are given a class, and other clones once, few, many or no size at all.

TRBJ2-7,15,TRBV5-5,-,CASSLVTGGAYEQYF
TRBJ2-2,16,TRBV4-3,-,CASSQEESTWTGELFF
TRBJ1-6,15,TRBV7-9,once,CASSLGGRTNSPLHF
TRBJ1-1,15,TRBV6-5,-,CASSWGQGQNTEAFF
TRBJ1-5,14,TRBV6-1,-,CASSERIGGEPQHF
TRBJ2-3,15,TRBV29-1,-,CSVGYGGFSTDTQYF
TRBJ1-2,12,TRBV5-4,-,CASSSDSLGYTF
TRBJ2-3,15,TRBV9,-,CASSELAGGIDTQYF
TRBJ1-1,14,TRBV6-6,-,CASSYTGLNTEAFF
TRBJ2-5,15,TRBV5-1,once,CASSLVANLGETQYF
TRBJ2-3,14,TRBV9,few,CASSDTSATDTQYF
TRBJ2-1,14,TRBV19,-,CATTPGQGVNEQFF
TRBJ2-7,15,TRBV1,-,CTSSQSSGQGYEQYF
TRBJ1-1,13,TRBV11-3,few,CASSYGGQAEAFF
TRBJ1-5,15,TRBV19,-,CASHTQGGGNQPQHF
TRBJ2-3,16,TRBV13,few,CASSPRGSDGTDTQYF
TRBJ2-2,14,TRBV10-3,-,CAISERGNTGELFF
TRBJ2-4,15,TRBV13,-,CASSPAGMAKNIQYF
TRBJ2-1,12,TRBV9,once,CASSVSGNEQFF
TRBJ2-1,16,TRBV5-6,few,CASSEWGRGPYNEQFF